These T cell receptor beta chains were read from a single sample in a study of beta chain features in type 1 diabetes. TCRdb keeps only in-frame clones here, not all; method: immunoSEQ multiplex PCR. This sample has fewer than 350,000 clones, with 8% found just once. The sample taken for sequencing was central memory CD4+ T cells from blood. The receptors originated from a woman aged 18-29 years in good health. CDR3s include the opening cysteine and the closing phenylalanine or tryptophan. The order of the fields is J gene, V gene, clone size, CDR3 length, D gene, CDR3 DNA, CDR3 protein. The D gene is left open where the match is weak. Only part of the rows carry a size: once, few, many, or a class if the clone is expanded.

j_gene: TRBJ1-1; v_gene: TRBV10-3; abundance: few; len: 14; d_gene: -; CDR3nt: TGTGCCATCAGGGACAGTCATGAATTGACTGAAGCTTTCTTT; CDR3aa: CAIRDSHELTEAFF
j_gene: TRBJ1-1; v_gene: TRBV5-1; abundance: -; len: 13; d_gene: TRBD1; CDR3nt: TGCGCCAGCAGCCGACAGGGCGACACTGAAGCTTTCTTT; CDR3aa: CASSRQGDTEAFF
j_gene: TRBJ1-4; v_gene: TRBV5-4; abundance: -; len: 13; d_gene: -; CDR3nt: TGTGCCAGCAGCATGATTTCTAATGAAAAACTGTTTTTT; CDR3aa: CASSMISNEKLFF
j_gene: TRBJ2-5; v_gene: TRBV4-1; abundance: -; len: 16; d_gene: TRBD1; CDR3nt: TGCGCCAGCAGCCAAGGACAGGGGATACTCCAAGAGACCCAGTACTTC; CDR3aa: CASSQGQGILQETQYF
j_gene: TRBJ1-5; v_gene: TRBV7-9; abundance: -; len: 15; d_gene: TRBD1; CDR3nt: TGTGCCAGCAGCCCCTCACAGGGGCCCAATCAGCCCCAGCATTTT; CDR3aa: CASSPSQGPNQPQHF
j_gene: TRBJ2-2; v_gene: TRBV7-2; abundance: -; len: 16; d_gene: -; CDR3nt: TGTGCCAGCAGCTTAGTCCCGGGAGTGGGGACCGGGGAGCTGTTTTTT; CDR3aa: CASSLVPGVGTGELFF
j_gene: TRBJ2-3; v_gene: TRBV2; abundance: -; len: 16; d_gene: TRBD2; CDR3nt: TGTGCCAGCAGCCCTTGGGTAGCGGGGTGGTCAGATACGCAGTATTTT; CDR3aa: CASSPWVAGWSDTQYF
j_gene: TRBJ2-5; v_gene: TRBV11-3; abundance: -; len: 16; d_gene: -; CDR3nt: TGTGCCAGCAGCCCCAGGTCGGCACCCCGCCGTGGGACCCAGTACTTC; CDR3aa: CASSPRSAPRRGTQYF
j_gene: TRBJ2-4; v_gene: TRBV2; abundance: many; len: 15; d_gene: -; CDR3nt: TGTGCCAGCAAGGATAGGTCCCCAGGTGGTGGCATTCAGTACTTC; CDR3aa: CASKDRSPGGGIQYF
j_gene: TRBJ2-3; v_gene: TRBV7-2; abundance: many; len: 15; d_gene: TRBD2; CDR3nt: TGTGCCAGCAGCTTCCCGGCAAGCGGGGTATATACGCAGTATTTT; CDR3aa: CASSFPASGVYTQYF
j_gene: TRBJ2-2; v_gene: TRBV4-3; abundance: -; len: 14; d_gene: -; CDR3nt: TGCGCCAGCAGCTATGTTAGGAACACCGGGGAGCTGTTTTTT; CDR3aa: CASSYVRNTGELFF
j_gene: TRBJ1-5; v_gene: TRBV7-9; abundance: few; len: 14; d_gene: TRBD1; CDR3nt: TGTGCCAGCAGCATCGGGACAGGGGTTCAGCCCCAGCATTTT; CDR3aa: CASSIGTGVQPQHF
j_gene: TRBJ2-2; v_gene: TRBV7-7; abundance: few; len: 16; d_gene: TRBD1; CDR3nt: TGTGCCAGCAGCCTCTCGGGACAGGGGGCATCCGGGGAGCTGTTTTTT; CDR3aa: CASSLSGQGASGELFF
j_gene: TRBJ1-5; v_gene: TRBV23-1; abundance: -; len: 20; d_gene: TRBD1; CDR3nt: TGCGCCAGCAGTCAATCGATAGAGGACAGGAGATTGCATAGCAATCAGCCCCAGCATTTT; CDR3aa: CASSQSIEDRRLHSNQPQHF
j_gene: TRBJ2-5; v_gene: TRBV5-6; abundance: few; len: 12; d_gene: -; CDR3nt: TGTGCCAGCAGCTTCAATAGGGGGACCCAGTACTTC; CDR3aa: CASSFNRGTQYF
j_gene: TRBJ2-7; v_gene: TRBV11-3; abundance: -; len: 16; d_gene: -; CDR3nt: TGTGCCAGCAGCAAACACGGGGAACAGAAGGCCTACGAGCAGTACTTC; CDR3aa: CASSKHGEQKAYEQYF
j_gene: TRBJ2-7; v_gene: TRBV6-5; abundance: few; len: 15; d_gene: TRBD1; CDR3nt: TGTGCCAGCAGATGGAGCCGGGACAGTAGCAACGAGCAGTACTTC; CDR3aa: CASRWSRDSSNEQYF
j_gene: TRBJ2-1; v_gene: TRBV4-3; abundance: few; len: 21; d_gene: TRBD2; CDR3nt: TGCGCCAGCAGCCAAAGGCTACCTTCCCACTCGGGGACTAGCGTATACAATGAGCAGTTCTTC; CDR3aa: CASSQRLPSHSGTSVYNEQFF
j_gene: TRBJ1-4; v_gene: TRBV5-4; abundance: -; len: 14; d_gene: -; CDR3nt: TGTGCCAGCAGCTTGGACGGACGACTTGAAAAACTGTTTTTT; CDR3aa: CASSLDGRLEKLFF
j_gene: TRBJ2-3; v_gene: TRBV5-4; abundance: -; len: 14; d_gene: -; CDR3nt: TGTGCCAGCAGCTTGTGGGGTGGGGCAGATACGCAGTATTTT; CDR3aa: CASSLWGGADTQYF
j_gene: TRBJ2-7; v_gene: TRBV19; abundance: few; len: 14; d_gene: TRBD1; CDR3nt: TGTGCCAGTAGTATAACAGGGGTCGAGGACGAGCAGTACTTC; CDR3aa: CASSITGVEDEQYF
j_gene: TRBJ2-1; v_gene: TRBV7-2; abundance: few; len: 15; d_gene: TRBD2; CDR3nt: TGTGCCAGCAGCTTAAGCGGGAGGGCGAACAATGAGCAGTTCTTC; CDR3aa: CASSLSGRANNEQFF
j_gene: TRBJ2-5; v_gene: TRBV5-6; abundance: -; len: 14; d_gene: -; CDR3nt: TGTGCCAGCAGCTCATCGGGGTATTGGGAGACCCAGTACTTC; CDR3aa: CASSSSGYWETQYF
j_gene: TRBJ2-5; v_gene: TRBV7-8; abundance: few; len: 12; d_gene: TRBD2; CDR3nt: TGTGCCAGCAGCTTAGCGGGAGGGGCCCAGTACTTC; CDR3aa: CASSLAGGAQYF
j_gene: TRBJ1-2; v_gene: TRBV18; abundance: few; len: 15; d_gene: -; CDR3nt: TGTGCCAGCTCACCAAACGGGCAGTTAGGCCATGGCTACACCTTC; CDR3aa: CASSPNGQLGHGYTF
j_gene: TRBJ1-2; v_gene: TRBV25-1; abundance: -; len: 15; d_gene: -; CDR3nt: TGTGCCAGCAGTACCTCTTGGGGGGCGGACTATGGCTACACCTTC; CDR3aa: CASSTSWGADYGYTF
j_gene: TRBJ1-2; v_gene: TRBV28; abundance: few; len: 14; d_gene: TRBD1; CDR3nt: TGTGCCAGCAGTTTTTCGTCACAGGGGTATGGCTACACCTTC; CDR3aa: CASSFSSQGYGYTF